The rows below give T cell receptor beta chains drawn from one sample of a study of blood T cell repertoires in COVID-19. This table comes from immunoSEQ multiplex PCR, and its TCRdb copy is limited to in-frame clones, with some not included. The sample has around 62,000 clones, around 93% seen once. The sample consisted of peripheral blood. The receptor set was obtained from a man aged 65 to 79 with active COVID-19. CDR3s include the opening cysteine and the closing phenylalanine or tryptophan. A D gene is named only where the DNA matches it firmly. Not every row has a clone size; where given, it reads once, few, many or a size class.

d_call j_call clone_size v_call cdr3_aa cdr3_nt
TRBD1 TRBJ2-1 - TRBV27 CASSSKGQRALAPHNEQFF TGTGCCAGCAGTTCAAAGGGACAGAGGGCACTGGCCCCTCACAATGAGCAGTTCTTC
TRBD2 TRBJ2-3 once TRBV3-1/TRBV3-2 CASSQTGGANTDTQYF TGTGCCAGCAGCCAAACGGGGGGGGCAAACACAGATACGCAGTATTTT
TRBD2 TRBJ2-3 - TRBV7-2 CASSLVSASGGPSGDTQYF TGTGCCAGCAGCTTAGTATCGGCTAGCGGGGGCCCCTCAGGGGATACGCAGTATTTT
- TRBJ2-1 - TRBV6-2/TRBV6-3 CASSGQGGSNEQFF TGTGCCAGCAGTGGCCAGGGCGGTTCCAATGAGCAGTTCTTC
TRBD2 TRBJ2-5 - TRBV14 CASSLLAGGQETQYF TGTGCCAGCAGCCTTTTAGCGGGGGGTCAAGAGACCCAGTACTTC
TRBD1 TRBJ1-6 - TRBV12-3/TRBV12-4 CASSQTGRSPLHF TGTGCCAGCAGTCAGACAGGGCGGTCACCCCTCCACTTT
- TRBJ1-2 - TRBV12-3/TRBV12-4 CASSLSGVDGYTF TGTGCCAGCAGTTTATCCGGGGTAGATGGCTACACCTTC
TRBD2 TRBJ2-3 once TRBV7-9 CASSRYMTSGGLDTQYF TGTGCCAGCAGCCGATATATGACTAGCGGGGGTTTGGATACGCAGTATTTT
- TRBJ2-7 - TRBV6-2/TRBV6-3 CASSSPPYEQYF TGTGCCAGCAGTTCCCCCCCTTACGAGCAGTACTTC
- TRBJ1-2 - TRBV6-6 CASSYPGGAYGYTF TGTGCCAGCAGTTACCCCGGGGGAGCCTATGGCTACACCTTC
TRBD1 TRBJ1-4 - TRBV25-1 CASSEFWTGNEKLFF TGTGCCAGCAGTGAATTTTGGACAGGGAATGAAAAACTGTTTTTT
- TRBJ2-7 - TRBV18 CASSPSSIGGEQYF TGTGCCAGCTCACCATCAAGTATCGGGGGCGAGCAGTACTTC
TRBD1 TRBJ2-1 - TRBV4-1 CASSQDLSGTGYNEQFF TGCGCCAGCAGCCAAGATCTGTCCGGGACAGGATACAATGAGCAGTTCTTC
TRBD1 TRBJ1-2 - TRBV2 CASSAYRGRDYGYTF TGTGCCAGCAGTGCGTACAGGGGGCGTGACTATGGCTACACCTTC
- TRBJ1-3 - TRBV5-6 CASSLGGPISGNTIYF TGTGCCAGCAGCTTGGGCGGCCCAATCTCTGGAAACACCATATATTTT
- TRBJ1-5 - TRBV7-2 CASSLEGYPTEPQHF TGTGCCAGCAGCTTAGAGGGGTATCCGACCGAGCCCCAGCATTTT
- TRBJ2-5 - TRBV6-1 CASSERRWNSDQETQYF TGTGCCAGCAGTGAAAGGAGGTGGAACAGCGATCAAGAGACCCAGTACTTC
- TRBJ1-4 - TRBV25-1 CASRHPNEKLFF TGTGCCAGCAGACACCCTAATGAAAAACTGTTTTTT
- TRBJ2-2 - TRBV29-1 CSVRPNTGELFF TGCAGCGTTCGTCCGAACACCGGGGAGCTGTTTTTT
- TRBJ2-5 - TRBV7-2 CASSRPSRETQYF TGTGCCAGCAGTCGCCCCTCCAGGGAGACCCAGTACTTC
TRBD1 TRBJ1-4 once TRBV7-9 CASGTGANEKLFF TGTGCCAGTGGGACAGGGGCTAATGAAAAACTGTTTTTT
TRBD1 TRBJ1-2 - TRBV5-4 CASSLRGRGYGYTF TGTGCCAGCAGCTTAAGGGGGCGCGGCTATGGCTACACCTTC
- TRBJ1-4 - TRBV6-5 CASSAGWDEKLFF TGTGCCAGCAGCGCAGGGTGGGATGAAAAACTGTTTTTT
- TRBJ2-7 - TRBV19 CASSAKHSYEQYF TGTGCCAGTAGTGCCAAACACTCCTACGAGCAGTACTTC
TRBD2 TRBJ2-1 - TRBV5-1 CASGGSGGSGSYNEQFF TGCGCCAGCGGGGGCAGCGGGGGGTCCGGCTCCTACAATGAGCAGTTCTTC
TRBD2 TRBJ2-1 - TRBV5-8 CASSLGQSGGYNEQFF TGTGCCAGCAGCTTGGGTCAAAGCGGGGGTTACAATGAGCAGTTCTTC
- TRBJ1-1 - TRBV19 CASSTQVIATEAFF TGTGCCAGTAGTACACAGGTTATCGCCACTGAAGCTTTCTTT
TRBD2 TRBJ2-1 - TRBV5-6 CASEPRWRGSSYNEQFF TGTGCCAGCGAGCCCCGGTGGCGGGGGAGCTCCTACAATGAGCAGTTCTTC
TRBD1 TRBJ1-2 - TRBV4-2 CASSPRTGTYGYTF TGTGCCAGCAGCCCTCGGACAGGAACCTATGGCTACACCTTC
- TRBJ1-2 - TRBV28 CASNQGSYGYTF TGTGCCAGCAATCAGGGATCCTATGGCTACACCTTC
- TRBJ2-1 few TRBV7-8 CASSSGTPNEQFF TGTGCCAGCAGCTCCGGGACACCCAATGAGCAGTTCTTC
- TRBJ1-6 - TRBV12-3/TRBV12-4 CASSFRGTEPLHF TGTGCCAGCAGTTTTAGGGGGACGGAACCCCTCCACTTT
- TRBJ2-5 - TRBV19 CASSIKETQYF TGTGCCAGTAGTATTAAAGAGACCCAGTACTTC
- TRBJ1-5 - TRBV6-6 CASSDREDYQPQHF TGTGCCAGCAGCGACCGGGAGGATTATCAGCCCCAGCATTTT
- TRBJ2-1 - TRBV5-1 CASSHVKAGLSYNEQFF TGCGCCAGCAGCCACGTCAAGGCGGGGCTCTCCTACAATGAGCAGTTCTTC
TRBD2 TRBJ2-1 - TRBV6-7 CASRQRGAGALNEQFF TGTGCCAGCAGGCAGCGTGGAGCGGGGGCCCTTAATGAGCAGTTCTTC
TRBD2 TRBJ2-1 - TRBV3-1/TRBV3-2 CASSNLAGGSYNEQFF TGTGCCAGCAGCAACCTAGCGGGGGGCTCCTACAATGAGCAGTTCTTC
- TRBJ2-3 - TRBV7-2 CASSLLLNEADTQYF TGTGCCAGCAGCTTACTCCTGAACGAGGCAGATACGCAGTATTTT
- TRBJ2-2 - TRBV6-1 CASSEALPQRTNTGELFF TGTGCCAGCAGTGAAGCGCTTCCACAGCGGACGAACACCGGGGAGCTGTTTTTT
- TRBJ1-5 - TRBV6-1 CASSEFRLSNQPQHF TGTGCCAGCAGTGAATTCAGACTGAGCAATCAGCCCCAGCATTTT
- TRBJ2-3 - TRBV7-3 CASSLTVFAAQYF TGTGCCAGCAGCTTAACGGTCTTTGCGGCGCAGTATTTT
- TRBJ1-3 once TRBV18 CASSPVLTASGNTIYF TGTGCCAGCTCACCAGTCCTTACTGCCTCTGGAAACACCATATATTTT
- TRBJ1-1 - TRBV28 CASSTGQPEAFF TGTGCCAGCAGTACAGGGCAGCCTGAAGCTTTCTTT
- TRBJ2-5 - TRBV11-3 CASSLGTVAPPETQYF TGTGCCAGCAGCTTAGGAACTGTCGCCCCACCTGAGACCCAGTACTTC
TRBD1 TRBJ2-1 - TRBV7-6 CASSLPSTGERFF TGTGCCAGCAGCTTACCCTCGACAGGGGAACGGTTCTTC
TRBD1 TRBJ1-5 - TRBV27 CASSSGTGGNQPQHF TGTGCCAGCAGTTCCGGGACAGGGGGCAATCAGCCCCAGCATTTT
- TRBJ2-2 - TRBV12-3/TRBV12-4 CASRRGTGELFF TGTGCCAGCAGACGGGGTACCGGGGAGCTGTTTTTT
- TRBJ2-1 - TRBV25-1 CASSDRTGVSSYNEQFF TGTGCCAGCAGTGACCGCACGGGGGTGAGCTCCTACAATGAGCAGTTCTTC
- TRBJ2-5 - TRBV6-6 CASSYSKETQYF TGTGCCAGCAGTTACTCCAAAGAGACCCAGTACTTC
- TRBJ2-2 - TRBV11-2 CASSRDILTGELFF TGTGCCAGCAGCCGGGACATCTTGACCGGGGAGCTGTTTTTT
TRBD2 TRBJ2-5 once TRBV11-3 CASSRGLAGLLETQYF TGTGCCAGCAGCCGGGGCCTAGCGGGGTTGTTGGAGACCCAGTACTTC
TRBD1 TRBJ2-7 - TRBV5-1 CASSLGQGSGEQYF TGCGCCAGCAGCTTGGGACAGGGTTCGGGGGAGCAGTACTTC
- TRBJ1-3 - TRBV20-1 CSASRGNTIYF TGCAGTGCTAGCAGGGGAAACACCATATATTTT
- TRBJ1-3 - TRBV14 CASSQESRVFRNTIYF TGTGCCAGCAGCCAAGAATCGCGGGTTTTTAGAAACACCATATATTTT
TRBD2 TRBJ2-2 many TRBV5-1 CASSLSSGAFGELFF TGCGCCAGCAGCTTGTCTAGCGGGGCTTTCGGGGAGCTGTTTTTT
- TRBJ2-7 - TRBV6-5 CASPGTFGEQYF TGTGCCAGCCCAGGGACATTTGGCGAGCAGTACTTC
TRBD1 TRBJ2-7 - TRBV6-6 CATSGRTGPLEQYF TGTGCCACCTCCGGTCGGACAGGCCCTCTCGAGCAGTACTTC
TRBD2 TRBJ2-1 - TRBV7-2 CASSNGLAGAYNEQFF TGTGCCAGCAGCAACGGACTAGCGGGGGCCTACAATGAGCAGTTCTTC
- TRBJ1-2 - TRBV19 CASSPRVSPLNYGYTF TGTGCCAGTAGTCCCCGGGTCAGCCCCCTGAATTATGGCTACACCTTC